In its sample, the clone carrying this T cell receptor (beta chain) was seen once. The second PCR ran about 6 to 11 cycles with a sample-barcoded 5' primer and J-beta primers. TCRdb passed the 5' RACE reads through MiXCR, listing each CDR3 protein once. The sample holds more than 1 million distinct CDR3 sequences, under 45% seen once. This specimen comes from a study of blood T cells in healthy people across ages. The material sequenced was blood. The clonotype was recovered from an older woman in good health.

The CDR3 loop reads CASSQVVGDGYTF. CDR3 nucleotides: TGCGCCAGCAGCCAAGTTGTAGGGGACGGCTACACCTTC. The chain recombines TRBV4-1 with TRBJ1-2, with D maybe TRBD1 (5 bases). V shed 1 base and J shed 8 bases, with 11 bases lying between them. Germline assignment: CDR1 MGHRA and CDR2 YSYEKL. CDR3 length: 13 residues.